This T cell receptor (beta chain) is from a study of identical twins. The CDR3 is 19 residues long. The V segment lost 2 bases and the J segment 4 bases; nucleotides outside the gene matches: 13. CDR1 is MNHEY and CDR2 is SVGEGT in the germline V gene. Study results and limitations: Beta out-of-frame twin sharing showed a weaker excess.

Each CDR3 protein gets one entry after TCRdb re-called the 5' RACE reads with MiXCR. The repertoire holds around 240,000 distinct CDR3 sequences, with about 10% as singletons. This clonotype was observed a handful of times. The antigen is unknown. The chain has TRBV6-2 or TRBV6-3 and TRBJ2-2; 10 bases line up with TRBD2. The sequenced material came from memory T cells sorted from blood. This clonotype originated in a man in his fifties or sixties in good health. CDR3 sequence: CASSYVQLAGEYFTGELFF. The CDR3 region has the DNA TGTGCCAGCAGTTACGTCCAGCTAGCGGGGGAATATTTCACCGGGGAGCTGTTTTTT.